This T cell receptor (beta chain) was sequenced in a study of blood T cell repertoires in COVID-19. The method was immunoSEQ multiplex PCR; TCRdb's version includes in-frame clones alone and lacks a portion of them. The sample gives some 200,000 clones, 86% of which show up once; over 9.5% is in the top ten. Per germline, CDR1 LNHNV and CDR2 YYDKDF (reference sequence). The CDR3 is 14 amino acids. As to this clone: A read error may produce the germline difference seen at one junction end.

Sequenced sample: peripheral blood. V usage is TRBV15 and J usage is TRBJ2-5; D perhaps matches TRBD2 (5 bases). The TCR sequence derives from a woman aged 60 to 75 with COVID-19, enrolled during active disease. CDR3: CASSRGSARETQYF. The CDR3 bases are TGTGCCTCCAGCAGAGGGAGCGCAAGGGAGACCCAGTACTTC.